Shown below are 18 T cell receptor beta chains from a single sample sequenced in a study of cytomegalovirus exposure and HLA in healthy donors. The PCR ran on 60 Vbeta and 13 Jbeta primers. The assay was immunoSEQ multiplex PCR, and TCRdb's table has in-frame clones only and misses some. The sample holds around 200,000 clones. Material: PBMCs. These TCRs come from a woman under 30 in good health and CMV-seropositive.

V usage is TRBV6-5 and J usage is TRBJ1-1; 7 nucleotides match TRBD1. Germline CDR1 is MNHEY and CDR2 is SVGAGI. The CDR3 extends over 14 amino acids. V lost 0 bases, J lost 3 bases, and 1 base stayed unmatched. As DNA, the CDR3 is TGTGCCAGCAGTTACTCCGACAGGGACACTGAAGCTTTCTTT. Its protein product is CASSYSDRDTEAFF.

The rearrangement uses TRBV29-1 and TRBJ1-2; D is possibly TRBD1 (5 bases). CDR3 size: 13 residues. Germline loops: CDR1 SQVTM, CDR2 ANQGSEA. V lost 1 base, J lost 3 bases, and 9 bases lay in between. CDR3 DNA sequence: TGCAGCGTTGAAGGGGGCCCGGACTATGGCTACACCTTC. The encoded protein is CSVEGGPDYGYTF.

The rearrangement links TRBV30 to TRBJ2-2; D unclear. Per the germline V gene, CDR1 is GTSNPN and CDR2 is SVGIG (reference sequence). The CDR3 runs 13 residues. The germline V and J ends were trimmed by 1 base and 6 bases, with 9 bases remaining between them. The CDR3 loop is CAWSGLRSGELFF. The DNA for the CDR3 is TGTGCCTGGAGTGGACTCCGGTCCGGGGAGCTGTTTTTT.

In DNA, the CDR3 is TGTGCCAGCAGCCAAGCGGGACATAGCACAGATACGCAGTATTTT. Translated, it gives CASSQAGHSTDTQYF. This chain links TRBV11-2 with TRBJ2-3; tentative D call: TRBD2 (7 bases). This CDR3 is built from 15 residues. Per the germline V gene, CDR1 is SGHAT and CDR2 is FQNNGV. Trimming removed 5 bases at V and 0 bases at J, with 12 bases between.

V gene TRBV6-1 combines with J gene TRBJ1-3; TRBD1 aligns across 9 bases. CDR1 and CDR2 from the germline V gene are MNHNS and SASEGT. The V and J ends lost 2 bases and 4 bases, in that order; junction bases with no gene match: 12. This CDR3 has 18 amino acids. CDR3: CASSERDGGTGFGNTIYF. In DNA, the CDR3 is TGTGCCAGCAGTGAAAGGGACGGCGGGACAGGGTTCGGAAACACCATATATTTT.

As for this clone: At one end the junction does not follow the germline gene, possibly because of a read error. This chain connects TRBV15 to TRBJ2-3; D is ambiguous. CDR1 and CDR2 from the germline V gene are LNHNV and YYDKDF (reference sequence). CDR3 size: 12 residues. The CDR3 loop is CATSGSRDTQYF. As DNA, the CDR3 is TGTGCCACCAGCGGTAGCAGAGATACGCAGTATTTT.

The rearrangement uses TRBV11-3 and TRBJ2-5; 8 nucleotides match TRBD2. Germline trimming cut 0 bases from V and 1 base from J; bases unmatched to any gene: 7. CDR3 length: 17 residues. Germline CDR1 and CDR2: SGHNT and YENEEA. The CDR3 region has the DNA TGTGCCAGCAGCTTAGAGGTGGTCGGGGGGGCCCAAGAGACCCAGTACTTC. This encodes CASSLEVVGGAQETQYF.

The chain recombines TRBV30 with TRBJ1-2; 8 bases line up with TRBD1. Trimming cost V 3 bases and J 5 bases; bases outside gene matches: 8. Germline-derived CDR1 and CDR2 are GTSNPN and SVGIG (reference sequence). There are 14 residues in the CDR3. The CDR3 region is CAWRNTGQDYGYTF. The CDR3 bases are TGTGCCTGGAGGAATACGGGACAGGATTATGGCTACACCTTC.

The J gene is TRBJ2-5, the V gene TRBV15, with a weak D call TRBD1 (5 bases). Between the trimmed V and J ends, which lost 4 bases and 5 bases, there was a span of 11 bases. The CDR3 is 13 amino acids. The V gene's germline CDR1 is LNHNV and CDR2 YYDKDF (reference sequence). CDR3 region: CATSTRVPETQYF. In DNA, the CDR3 is TGTGCCACCAGCACCAGGGTCCCGGAGACCCAGTACTTC.

Note on this clone: The same CDR3 can be traced to other DNA sequences in this sample. CDR3 bases: TGTGCCAGCAGCCCGGGACAGGGGTTTAATGAAGCTTTCTTT. The encoded protein is CASSPGQGFNEAFF. This rearrangement joins TRBV4-2 to TRBJ1-1; 10 bases align to TRBD1. CDR3 length: 14 amino acids. Germline V gene sequence: CDR1 LGHNA, CDR2 YNFKEQ. V gave up 4 bases and J gave up 7 bases; unmatched junction bases: 6.

The chain employs TRBV25-1 and TRBJ2-3; D possibly corresponds to TRBD2 (6 bases). V lost 1 base, J lost 2 bases, and 10 bases lay in between. The V gene's germline CDR1 is MGHDK and CDR2 SYGVNS. This CDR3 comprises 15 residues. The CDR3 nucleotides read TGTGCCAGCAGTGAATTTGCGGGAATCACAGATACGCAGTATTTT. This gives the protein CASSEFAGITDTQYF.

The chain combines TRBV19 with TRBJ1-5; a possible D gene is TRBD1 (6 bases). The CDR3 is 16 amino acids. Trimming shortened V by 3 bases and J by 4 bases, and 16 bases separated the two germline ends. Per the germline V gene, CDR1 is LNHDA and CDR2 is SQIVND (reference sequence). This CDR3 reads CASSMYRAGDNQPQHF. CDR3 sequence (DNA): TGTGCCAGTAGTATGTATCGGGCAGGGGATAATCAGCCCCAGCATTTT.

The V call is TRBV30, the J call TRBJ1-5; the match to TRBD1 covers 11 bases. CDR3 size: 15 residues. Germline CDR1 reads GTSNPN; CDR2 reads SVGIG (reference sequence). The trim removed 1 base at V and 5 bases at J, leaving 4 bases unmatched. The CDR3: CAWSGGQGEDQPQHF. The DNA for the CDR3 is TGTGCCTGGAGTGGGGGACAGGGGGAGGATCAGCCCCAGCATTTT.

The V and J genes are TRBV5-5 and TRBJ1-3, with D uncertain. Trimming shortened V by 0 bases and J by 5 bases, and 15 bases separated the two germline ends. Germline loops: CDR1 SGHKS, CDR2 YYEKEE (reference sequence). The CDR3 runs to 16 residues. The CDR3 spells CASSLARGGWRNTIYF. For the CDR3, the DNA is TGTGCCAGCAGCTTGGCCAGAGGAGGGTGGAGAAACACCATATATTTT.

V and J are TRBV19 and TRBJ1-1, with a weak D call TRBD1 (6 bases). This CDR3 comprises 14 residues. Trimming stripped 4 bases from V and 3 bases from J, with 12 bases between. Germline CDR1 LNHDA, CDR2 SQIVND (reference sequence). CDR3 in amino acids: CASSREQGYTEAFF. The CDR3 nucleotides read TGTGCCAGTAGTAGAGAGCAGGGGTACACTGAAGCTTTCTTT.

The V gene is TRBV2, the J gene TRBJ2-3; D may be TRBD2 (6 bases). Trimming removed 3 bases at V and 2 bases at J, with 12 bases between. The CDR3 has 15 amino acids. Germline-derived CDR1 and CDR2 are SNHLY and FYNNEI. CDR3 bases: TGTGCCAGCAGTGACTCCCGGGGGTCCACAGATACGCAGTATTTT. Translating gives CASSDSRGSTDTQYF.

Notes on this clone: The germline gene is not matched at one end of the junction; a read error may be the cause. V usage is TRBV5-1 and J usage is TRBJ2-7, with D possibly matching TRBD1 (7 bases). The CDR3 has 14 residues. CDR1 SGHRS and CDR2 YFSETQ come from the germline V gene. CDR3 in DNA: TGCGCCAGCAACTTGGAGGGGGCGGCCTACGAGCAGTACTTC. Translated, it gives CASNLEGAAYEQYF.

The chain has TRBV4-1 and TRBJ2-7; 9 positions match TRBD2. Per germline, CDR1 MGHRA and CDR2 YSYEKL. V was clipped by 4 bases and J by 2 bases; unmatched bases: 12. This CDR3 has 17 residues. In nucleotides, the CDR3 is TGCGCCAGCAGCCGAGACGAGGGACTAGCAAACACCTACGAGCAGTACTTC. Its translation: CASSRDEGLANTYEQYF.